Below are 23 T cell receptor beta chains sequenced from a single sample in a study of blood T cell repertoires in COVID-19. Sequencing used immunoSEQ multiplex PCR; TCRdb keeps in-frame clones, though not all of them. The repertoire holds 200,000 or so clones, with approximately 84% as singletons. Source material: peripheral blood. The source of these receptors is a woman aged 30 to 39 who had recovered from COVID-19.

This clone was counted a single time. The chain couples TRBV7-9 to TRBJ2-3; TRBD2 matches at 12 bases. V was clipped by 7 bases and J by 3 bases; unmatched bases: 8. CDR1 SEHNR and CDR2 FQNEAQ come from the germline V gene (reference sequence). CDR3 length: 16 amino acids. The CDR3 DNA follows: TGTGCCAGCACCATCATACTAGCGGGAGGAACAGATACGCAGTATTTT. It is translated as CASTIILAGGTDTQYF.

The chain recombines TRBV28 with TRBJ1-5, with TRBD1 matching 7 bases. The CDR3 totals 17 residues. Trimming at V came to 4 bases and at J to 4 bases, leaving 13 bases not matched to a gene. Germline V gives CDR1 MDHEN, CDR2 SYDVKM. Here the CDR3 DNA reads TGTGCCAGCAGTTCCCCAACCCGACAGGGTAGTAATCAGCCCCAGCATTTT. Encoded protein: CASSSPTRQGSNQPQHF.

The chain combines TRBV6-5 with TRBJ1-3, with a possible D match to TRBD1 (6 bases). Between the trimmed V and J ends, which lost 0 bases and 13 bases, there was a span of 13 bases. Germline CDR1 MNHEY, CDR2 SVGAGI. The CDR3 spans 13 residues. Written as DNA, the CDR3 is TGTGCCAGCAGTTACTCGATGGGGGCGCAAATATATTTT. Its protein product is CASSYSMGAQIYF.

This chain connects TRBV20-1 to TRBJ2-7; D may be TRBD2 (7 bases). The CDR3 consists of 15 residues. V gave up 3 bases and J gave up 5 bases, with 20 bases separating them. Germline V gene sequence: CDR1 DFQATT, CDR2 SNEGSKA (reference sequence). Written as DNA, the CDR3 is TGCAGTGCTAGTCCGCGACTCCTAGGGGGGGACGAGCAGTACTTC. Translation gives CSASPRLLGGDEQYF.

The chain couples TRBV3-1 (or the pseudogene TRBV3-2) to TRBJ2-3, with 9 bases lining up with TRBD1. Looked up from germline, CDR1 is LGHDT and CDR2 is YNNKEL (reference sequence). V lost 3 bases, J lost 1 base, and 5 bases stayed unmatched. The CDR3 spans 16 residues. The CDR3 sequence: CASSHVRDRGTDTQYF. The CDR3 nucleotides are TGTGCCAGCAGCCACGTACGGGACAGGGGCACAGATACGCAGTATTTT.

The CDR3 protein is CASSQDTGLRGEKLFF. DNA of the CDR3: TGCGCCAGCAGCCAAGATACCGGTTTAAGAGGTGAAAAACTGTTTTTT. The rearrangement joins TRBV4-1 to TRBJ1-4; D unresolved. The CDR3 runs to 16 residues. V was shortened by 0 bases and J by 7 bases, with 15 bases between the two germline ends. Germline loops: CDR1 MGHRA, CDR2 YSYEKL.

Here the CDR3 reads CASSSHTQGNQPQHF. The CDR3 bases are TGTGCCAGCAGTTCCCACACTCAGGGGAATCAGCCCCAGCATTTT. The chain joins TRBV27 to TRBJ1-5; tentative D call: TRBD1 (6 bases). This CDR3 is built from 15 residues. Germline CDR1 and CDR2: MNHEY and SMNVEV (reference sequence). Trimming cost V 4 bases and J 4 bases, with 14 bases left between them.

This chain's CDR3 is CVGTRYGYGYTF. The CDR3 DNA follows: TGTGTGGGGACTCGGTATGGCTATGGCTACACCTTC. The rearrangement joins TRBV30 to TRBJ1-2; tentatively, D is TRBD1 (5 bases). Per the germline V gene, CDR1 is GTSNPN and CDR2 is SVGIG (reference sequence). The CDR3 sequence is 12 residues long. Full variable domain (missing parts from reference TRBV30 and TRBJ1-2): SQTIHQWPATLVQPVGSPLSLECTVEGTSNPNLYWYRQAAGRGLQLLFYSVGIGQISSEVPQNLSASRPQDRQFILSSKKLLLSDSGFYLCVGTRYGYGYTFGSGTRLTVV.

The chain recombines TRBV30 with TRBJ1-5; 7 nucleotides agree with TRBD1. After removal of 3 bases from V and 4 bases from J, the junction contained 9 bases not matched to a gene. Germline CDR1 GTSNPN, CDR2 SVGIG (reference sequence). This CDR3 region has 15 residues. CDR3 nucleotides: TGTGCCTGGAGAAGGGGACAGTCTTTAAATCAGCCCCAGCATTTT. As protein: CAWRRGQSLNQPQHF. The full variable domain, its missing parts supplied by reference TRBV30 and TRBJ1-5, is SQTIHQWPATLVQPVGSPLSLECTVEGTSNPNLYWYRQAAGRGLQLLFYSVGIGQISSEVPQNLSASRPQDRQFILSSKKLLLSDSGFYLCAWRRGQSLNQPQHFGDGTRLSIL.

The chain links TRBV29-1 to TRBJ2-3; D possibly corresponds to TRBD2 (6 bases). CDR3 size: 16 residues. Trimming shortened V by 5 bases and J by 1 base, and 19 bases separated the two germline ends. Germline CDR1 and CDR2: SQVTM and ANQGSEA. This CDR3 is CSVNGRLYRGTDTQYF. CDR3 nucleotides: TGCAGCGTTAACGGGAGATTGTATCGCGGCACAGATACGCAGTATTTT.

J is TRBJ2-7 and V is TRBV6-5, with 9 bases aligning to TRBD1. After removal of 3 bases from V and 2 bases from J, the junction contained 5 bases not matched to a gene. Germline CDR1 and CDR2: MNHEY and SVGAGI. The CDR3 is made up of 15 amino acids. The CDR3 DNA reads TGTGCCAGCAGTTATGATGGGACAGGGCCCTACGAGCAGTACTTC. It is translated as CASSYDGTGPYEQYF.

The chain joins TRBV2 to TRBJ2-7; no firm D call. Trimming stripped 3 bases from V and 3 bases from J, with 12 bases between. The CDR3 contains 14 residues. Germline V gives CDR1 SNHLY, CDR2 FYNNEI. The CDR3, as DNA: TGTGCCAGCAGTGAGGAGCTTAACCACTACGAGCAGTACTTC. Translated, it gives CASSEELNHYEQYF.

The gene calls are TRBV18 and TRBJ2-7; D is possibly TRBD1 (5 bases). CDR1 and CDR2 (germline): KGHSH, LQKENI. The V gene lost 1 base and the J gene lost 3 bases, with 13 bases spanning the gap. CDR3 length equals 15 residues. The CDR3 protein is CASSPRSTAFYEQYF. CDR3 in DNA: TGTGCCAGCTCACCACGGTCGACAGCATTCTACGAGCAGTACTTC.

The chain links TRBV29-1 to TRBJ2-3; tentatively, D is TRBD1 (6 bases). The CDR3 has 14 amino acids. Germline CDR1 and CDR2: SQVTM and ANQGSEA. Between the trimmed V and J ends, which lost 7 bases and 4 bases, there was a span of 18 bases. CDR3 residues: CSAVLVGAADTQYF. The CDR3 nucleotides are TGCAGCGCCGTTTTGGTGGGGGCGGCAGATACGCAGTATTTT.

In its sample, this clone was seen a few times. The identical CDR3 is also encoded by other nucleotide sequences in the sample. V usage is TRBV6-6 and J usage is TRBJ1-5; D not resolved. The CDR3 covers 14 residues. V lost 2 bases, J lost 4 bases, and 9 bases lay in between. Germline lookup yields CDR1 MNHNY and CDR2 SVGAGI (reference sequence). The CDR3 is CASSYDGGNQPQHF. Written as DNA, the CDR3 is TGTGCCAGCAGTTACGATGGAGGGAATCAGCCCCAGCATTTT.

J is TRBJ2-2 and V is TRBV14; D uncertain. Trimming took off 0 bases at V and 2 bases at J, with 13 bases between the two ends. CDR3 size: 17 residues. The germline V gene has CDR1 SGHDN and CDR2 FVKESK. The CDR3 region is CASSQEDRTQNTGELFF. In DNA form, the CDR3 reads TGTGCCAGCAGCCAAGAAGATCGCACTCAAAACACCGGGGAGCTGTTTTTT.

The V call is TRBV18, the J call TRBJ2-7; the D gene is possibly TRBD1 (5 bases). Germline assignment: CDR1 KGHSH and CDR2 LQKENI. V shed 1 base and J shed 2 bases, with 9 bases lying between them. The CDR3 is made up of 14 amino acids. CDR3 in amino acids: CASSPRGDPYEQYF. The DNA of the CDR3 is TGTGCCAGCTCACCACGGGGCGACCCCTACGAGCAGTACTTC.

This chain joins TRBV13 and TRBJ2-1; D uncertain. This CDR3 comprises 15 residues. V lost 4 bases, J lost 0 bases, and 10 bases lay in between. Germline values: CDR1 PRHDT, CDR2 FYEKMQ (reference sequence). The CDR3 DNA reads TGTGCCAGCAGCTCACAAGATTCCTCCTACAATGAGCAGTTCTTC. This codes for CASSSQDSSYNEQFF.

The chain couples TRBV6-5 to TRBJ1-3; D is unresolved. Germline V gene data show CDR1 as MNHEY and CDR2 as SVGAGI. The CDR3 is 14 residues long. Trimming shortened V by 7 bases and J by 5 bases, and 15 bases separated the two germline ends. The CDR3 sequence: CASIPPSGRNTIYF. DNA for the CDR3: TGTGCCAGCATTCCCCCGTCCGGGAGAAACACCATATATTTT.

CDR3 DNA sequence: TGTGCCAGTAGTACTAGGAGGGAGCAGTTCTTC. Protein product: CASSTRREQFF. The chain is built from TRBV19 and TRBJ2-1, with D possibly matching TRBD2 (5 bases). Trimming removed 4 bases from V and 10 bases from J, with 8 bases in between. The CDR3 length is 11 residues. Germline assignment: CDR1 LNHDA and CDR2 SQIVND (reference sequence).

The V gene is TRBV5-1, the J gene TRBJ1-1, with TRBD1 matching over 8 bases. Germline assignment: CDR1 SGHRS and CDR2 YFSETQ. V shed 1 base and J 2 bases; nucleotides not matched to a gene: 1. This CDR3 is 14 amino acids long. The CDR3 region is CASSLSGGNTEAFF. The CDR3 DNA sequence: TGCGCCAGCAGCTTGTCAGGGGGCAACACTGAAGCTTTCTTT. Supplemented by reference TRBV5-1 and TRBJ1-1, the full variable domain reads KAGVTQTPRYLIKTRGQQVTLSCSPISGHRSVSWYQQTPGQGLQFLFEYFSETQRNKGNFPGRFSGRQFSNSRSEMNVSTLELGDSALYLCASSLSGGNTEAFFGQGTRLTVV.

The CDR3 DNA reads as TGTGCCACCAGCAGAGCAGGGTGCAATCAGCCCCAGCATTTT. Protein product: CATSRAGCNQPQHF. The V gene is TRBV15, the J gene TRBJ1-5; a possible D gene is TRBD1 (5 bases). V was trimmed by 1 base and J by 2 bases, leaving 6 bases between them. From germline, CDR1 is LNHNV and CDR2 YYDKDF (reference sequence). CDR3 size: 14 residues.

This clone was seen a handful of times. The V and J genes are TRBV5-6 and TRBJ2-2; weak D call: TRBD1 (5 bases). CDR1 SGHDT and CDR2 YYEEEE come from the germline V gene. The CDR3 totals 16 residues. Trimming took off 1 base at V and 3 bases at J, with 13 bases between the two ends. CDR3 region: CASSLRQGRDTGELFF. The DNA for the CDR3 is TGTGCCAGCAGCTTGAGGCAGGGAAGGGACACCGGGGAGCTGTTTTTT. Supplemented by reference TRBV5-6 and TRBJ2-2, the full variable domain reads DAGVTQSPTHLIKTRGQQVTLRCSPKSGHDTVSWYQQALGQGPQFIFQYYEEEERQRGNFPDRFSGHQFPNYSSELNVNALLLGDSALYLCASSLRQGRDTGELFFGEGSRLTVL.